The 30 T cell receptor beta chains below all came from one sample that was sequenced in a study of Ad26.COV2.S vaccination and SARS-CoV-2 variants. Treatment specified: roughly 19 received Ad26.COV2.S at low or high dose, single or two shots; about 5 received placebo; per-sample allocation not given. The study sampled participants on day 63 after the first vaccine or placebo injection. Sequencing used immunoSEQ multiplex PCR; TCRdb keeps in-frame clones, though not all of them. The table has a few hundred thousand clones, about 88% seen once. Sequencing used peripheral blood, obtained in a trial of Ad26.COV2.S vaccine versus placebo. The receptors were sampled from a person between 18 and 60 years old who received the Ad26.COV2.S COVID-19 vaccine or a placebo.

V gene TRBV5-1 combines with J gene TRBJ2-2; D not resolved. Per the germline V gene, CDR1 is SGHRS and CDR2 is YFSETQ. This CDR3 comprises 16 residues. Trimming stripped 1 base from V and 3 bases from J, with 13 bases between. CDR3 protein: CASSLFNGFDTGELFF. CDR3 nucleotides: TGCGCCAGCAGCTTGTTTAACGGATTTGACACCGGGGAGCTGTTTTTT.

V gene TRBV11-1 combines with J gene TRBJ1-2, with 7 nucleotides matching TRBD1. CDR1 is SGHAT, CDR2 FQDESV, per germline (reference sequence). Unmatched junction bases numbered 3, after V lost 4 bases and J lost 7 bases. This CDR3 region has 12 residues. This CDR3 reads CASSSDRAGYTF. The CDR3 DNA reads TGTGCCAGCAGCTCCGACAGGGCTGGCTACACCTTC.

This clone was recorded once. Here the CDR3 reads CASSYTRESPEQFF. The DNA for the CDR3 is TGTGCCAGCAGTTACACCAGGGAGTCTCCTGAGCAGTTCTTC. The gene calls are TRBV7-3 and TRBJ2-1; D may match TRBD1 or TRBD2 (5 bases each). CDR1 SGHTA and CDR2 FQGTGA come from the germline V gene. This CDR3 has 14 residues. Trimming cost V 6 bases and J 9 bases, with 18 bases left between them.

Details on this clone: The same CDR3 is also encoded by other DNA sequences in this sample. The chain joins TRBV5-8 to TRBJ2-7, with D possibly matching TRBD2 (6 bases). In germline, CDR1 is SGHTS, CDR2 YDEGEE. The CDR3 loop spans 13 amino acids. Trimming took 1 base from V and 5 from J, leaving 10 bases between them. In DNA, the CDR3 is TGTGCCAGCAGCTTGCAGGGACTGCACGAGCAGTACTTC. Its protein is CASSLQGLHEQYF. The variable domain in full, completed from reference TRBV5-8 and TRBJ2-7, reads EAGVTQSPTHLIKTRGQQATLRCSPISGHTSVYWYQQALGLGLQFLLWYDEGEERNRGNFPPRFSGRQFPNYSSELNVNALELEDSALYLCASSLQGLHEQYFGPGTRLTVT.

J is TRBJ2-7 and V is TRBV6-5; D uncertain. V was shortened by 0 bases and J by 4 bases, with 10 bases between the two germline ends. Germline V lookup: CDR1 MNHEY, CDR2 SVGAGI. The CDR3 is made up of 14 amino acids. The CDR3 region has the DNA TGTGCCAGCAGTTACTCGAAAGTCAGATACGAGCAGTACTTC. It yields the protein CASSYSKVRYEQYF.

This clone was detected a few times. J is TRBJ1-3 and V is TRBV19; D unresolved. CDR3 length: 15 residues. Trimming cost V 4 bases and J 2 bases, with 12 bases left between them. CDR1 LNHDA and CDR2 SQIVND come from the germline V gene (reference sequence). In DNA, the CDR3 is TGTGCCAGTAGTAGGAAAGGAGGGCCTGGAAACACCATATATTTT. Encoded protein: CASSRKGGPGNTIYF.

The chain uses TRBV28 and TRBJ2-7; TRBD2 matches at 14 bases. Germline lookup yields CDR1 MDHEN and CDR2 SYDVKM. The CDR3 is made up of 15 amino acids. V lost 5 bases and J lost 0; bases outside the gene matches: 0. CDR3 in amino acids: CASSGTSGSSYEQYF. CDR3 bases: TGTGCCAGCAGTGGGACTAGCGGGAGCTCCTACGAGCAGTACTTC.

This chain uses TRBV11-3 with TRBJ2-7; TRBD1 matches 8 bases. With 1 base clipped from V and 7 bases from J, the junction kept 9 bases outside the gene matches. The CDR3 contains 15 residues. Germline CDR1 SGHNT, CDR2 YENEEA. CDR3 loop: CASSLGVTGAGEQYF. CDR3 DNA: TGTGCCAGCAGCTTAGGCGTGACAGGGGCCGGGGAGCAGTACTTC.

The V gene is TRBV3-1 (or the pseudogene TRBV3-2), the J gene TRBJ2-1; D is undetermined. Germline CDR1 is LGHDT and CDR2 is YNNKEL (reference sequence). The CDR3 totals 13 residues. V lost 0 bases and J lost 8, with 8 bases in between. The CDR3 DNA follows: TGTGCCAGCAGCCAAGATGTTTCGTATGAGCAGTTCTTC. This encodes CASSQDVSYEQFF.

This clone was seen more than once but under ten times. V and J are TRBV6-5 and TRBJ1-2, with TRBD1 matching over 7 bases. The CDR3 contains 14 residues. Per germline, CDR1 MNHEY and CDR2 SVGAGI. The J segment lost 6 bases and the V segment lost 4 bases, leaving 8 bases of the junction unmatched. The CDR3 nucleotides read TGTGCCAGCAGTTCTATCCTGACAGGGAATGGCTACACCTTC. The encoded protein is CASSSILTGNGYTF.

The chain joins TRBV7-6 to TRBJ2-5, with 10 positions matching TRBD1. CDR1 and CDR2 from the germline V gene are SGHVS and FNYEAQ. V trimming: 3 bases; J trimming: 2 bases; junction bases outside the gene matches: 0. The CDR3 consists of 14 residues. CDR3 region: CASSLDRGQETQYF. CDR3 sequence (DNA): TGTGCCAGCAGCTTGGACAGGGGGCAAGAGACCCAGTACTTC.

The chain employs TRBV2 and TRBJ2-6; a weak D match, TRBD1 (6 bases). Germline V gives CDR1 SNHLY, CDR2 FYNNEI. The ends were cut back, 11 bases at V and 0 bases at J, with 17 bases in the middle. The CDR3 extends over 16 amino acids. CDR3 sequence reads: CAGLWTETSGANVLTF. CDR3 in DNA: TGTGCCGGTCTATGGACAGAAACCTCTGGGGCCAACGTCCTGACTTTC.

This clone was picked up a small number of times. The chain links TRBV5-6 to TRBJ2-7, with D unresolved. The germline gives CDR1 SGHDT, CDR2 YYEEEE. Trimming shortened V by 4 bases and J by 0 bases, and 8 bases separated the two germline ends. This CDR3 contains 13 residues. The CDR3, as DNA: TGTGCCAGCAGCAGGACGGACTCCTACGAGCAGTACTTC. It is translated as CASSRTDSYEQYF.

The V and J genes are TRBV15 and TRBJ2-7; D not resolved. CDR3 length: 16 residues. Germline V gene lookup returns CDR1 LNHNV and CDR2 YYDKDF (reference sequence). Trimming cost V 0 bases and J 5 bases, with 17 bases left between them. The CDR3 region has the DNA TGTGCCACCAGCAGAGATGCCCGACTTGTCTCGAACGAGCAGTACTTC. Its translation: CATSRDARLVSNEQYF.

CDR3 amino acids: CASSPRLAPYEQYF. The DNA for the CDR3 is TGTGCCAGCAGCCCTAGACTAGCTCCCTACGAGCAGTACTTC. The rearrangement links TRBV9 to TRBJ2-7, with TRBD2 matching over 7 bases. CDR1 is SGDLS, CDR2 YYNGEE, per germline. CDR3 length: 14 residues. V lost 4 bases to trimming and J lost 2 bases; unmatched junction nucleotides: 6.

CDR3 region: CATSQTTGLHGYTF. In nucleotides, the CDR3 is TGTGCCACCAGCCAAACGACAGGACTGCATGGCTACACCTTC. The chain has TRBV24-1 and TRBJ1-2; TRBD1 is a possible D gene (6 bases). The germline V and J ends were trimmed by 7 bases and 6 bases, with 17 bases remaining between them. Germline V lookup: CDR1 KGHDR, CDR2 SFDVKD. This CDR3 has 14 residues.

The V call is TRBV3-1 (or the pseudogene TRBV3-2), the J call TRBJ2-7, with 7 bases that match TRBD2. V was clipped by 3 bases and J by 6 bases; unmatched bases: 8. Germline V gene sequence: CDR1 LGHDT, CDR2 YNNKEL (reference sequence). This CDR3 has 14 residues. CDR3 nucleotides: TGTGCCAGCAGCCATCGGACTAGGGTAGGCGAGCAGTACTTC. Translating it yields CASSHRTRVGEQYF.

This rearrangement joins TRBV6-6 to TRBJ2-3; 10 positions match TRBD2. Germline V CDR1 and CDR2: MNHNY, SVGAGI (reference sequence). CDR3 size: 16 residues. The ends lost 0 bases at V and 4 bases at J; junction bases unmatched: 4. CDR3 loop: CASSYSASGRPDTQYF. For the CDR3, the DNA is TGTGCCAGCAGTTACTCGGCTAGCGGGAGACCAGATACGCAGTATTTT.

This chain uses TRBV7-8 with TRBJ2-7; D possibly uses TRBD1 or TRBD2 (5 bases each). CDR3 length equals 16 residues. Germline CDR1 SGHVS, CDR2 FQNEAQ. V was shortened by 1 base and J by 0 bases, with 13 bases between the two germline ends. The DNA for the CDR3 is TGTGCCAGCAGCTTAGGACCGGGGCTTAGCTCCTACGAGCAGTACTTC. As protein: CASSLGPGLSSYEQYF.

This chain uses TRBV25-1 with TRBJ2-5; the D gene is possibly TRBD1 (5 bases). CDR3 length equals 12 residues. CDR1 is MGHDK and CDR2 is SYGVNS in the germline V gene. Trimming removed 4 bases from V and 6 bases from J, with 9 bases in between. The CDR3 here is CASSGTGKTQYF. CDR3 DNA: TGTGCCAGCAGTGGTACAGGAAAGACCCAGTACTTC.

Only a few counts were recorded for this clone. Other DNA sequences in this sample translate to the same CDR3. The rearrangement uses TRBV28 and TRBJ1-2; 9 positions match TRBD1. Germline trimming cut 3 bases from V and 2 bases from J; bases unmatched to any gene: 1. The CDR3 contains 14 residues. Germline V gene data show CDR1 as MDHEN and CDR2 as SYDVKM. CDR3 coding DNA: TGTGCCAGCAGTTTGACAGGGGGGAACTATGGCTACACCTTC. Its protein product is CASSLTGGNYGYTF.

The rearrangement uses TRBV5-1 and TRBJ2-1, with 11 nucleotides matching TRBD1. Germline V lookup: CDR1 SGHRS, CDR2 YFSETQ. This CDR3 is 13 amino acids long. Germline trimming cut 7 bases from V and 5 bases from J; bases unmatched to any gene: 2. The CDR3 bases are TGCGCCAGCGGACAGGGGGCCGACAATGAGCAGTTCTTC. Its translation: CASGQGADNEQFF.

This clone was observed a handful of times. This chain uses TRBV24-1 with TRBJ1-4, with TRBD1 matching over 8 bases. V dropped 1 base and J dropped 5; count of bases not matched to a gene: 5. Germline V lookup: CDR1 KGHDR, CDR2 SFDVKD. The CDR3 runs to 16 residues. The CDR3 DNA reads as TGTGCCACCAGTGATTTCGGACAGGGCAGAAATGAAAAACTGTTTTTT. Its translation: CATSDFGQGRNEKLFF.

This chain uses TRBV29-1 with TRBJ1-1; D is uncertain. Germline values: CDR1 SQVTM, CDR2 ANQGSEA. CDR3 size: 14 residues. V was trimmed by 3 bases and J by 1 base, leaving 12 bases between them. CDR3 sequence reads: CSVEGRTRNTEAFF. The CDR3 nucleotides are TGCAGCGTTGAGGGCAGGACCAGGAACACTGAAGCTTTCTTT.

This chain uses TRBV9 with TRBJ2-7, with D tentatively TRBD1 or TRBD2 (6 bases each). There are 13 residues in the CDR3. Germline CDR1 is SGDLS and CDR2 is YYNGEE. Trimming stripped 0 bases from V and 7 bases from J, with 11 bases between. CDR3 coding DNA: TGTGCCAGCAGCGTAGCAGGGGAGGATGAGCAGTACTTC. Residues: CASSVAGEDEQYF.

V is TRBV30 and J is TRBJ2-5, with a tentative D call TRBD2 (6 bases). The CDR3 consists of 15 residues. From germline, CDR1 is GTSNPN and CDR2 SVGIG (reference sequence). Trimming stripped 1 base from V and 3 bases from J, with 15 bases between. The CDR3 is CAWSGGGTTKETQYF. DNA for the CDR3: TGTGCCTGGAGTGGAGGCGGGACGACGAAAGAGACCCAGTACTTC.

The chain is built from TRBV19 and TRBJ2-3; 11 positions match TRBD2. The CDR3 contains 18 residues. V trimming: 6 bases; J trimming: 2 bases; junction bases outside the gene matches: 13. Looked up from germline, CDR1 is LNHDA and CDR2 is SQIVND (reference sequence). CDR3 loop: CASSFRTRLAGYTDTQYF. In nucleotides, the CDR3 is TGTGCCAGTAGCTTCCGTACACGACTAGCGGGGTACACAGATACGCAGTATTTT.

This chain uses TRBV10-3 with TRBJ2-7; D gene uncertain. CDR1 and CDR2 (germline): ENHRY, SYGVKD. Trimming shortened V by 2 bases and J by 7 bases, and 9 bases separated the two germline ends. The CDR3 is 12 residues long. CDR3: CAISEPLGEQYF. CDR3 sequence (DNA): TGTGCCATCAGTGAGCCCCTGGGGGAGCAGTACTTC.

The V call is TRBV11-3, the J call TRBJ2-3; 13 positions match TRBD2. V was clipped by 8 bases and J by 5 bases; unmatched bases: 7. Germline lookup yields CDR1 SGHNT and CDR2 YENEEA. This CDR3 has 15 amino acids. The chain's CDR3 is CASSFGLAGVDTQYF. The CDR3 coding sequence is TGTGCCAGCTCCTTCGGACTAGCGGGAGTAGATACGCAGTATTTT.

The chain is built from TRBV27 and TRBJ1-5, with D perhaps TRBD1 (6 bases). Germline V gene lookup returns CDR1 MNHEY and CDR2 SMNVEV (reference sequence). The V end was cut by 5 bases, the J end by 2 bases, with 10 bases between. The CDR3 consists of 14 residues. CDR3 residues: CASSQNRGNQPQHF. The DNA of the CDR3 is TGTGCCAGCAGTCAAAACAGGGGCAATCAGCCCCAGCATTTT.